The 14 T cell receptor beta chains in this list originate from one sample, sequenced in a study of T cells after yellow fever vaccination. MiXCR, applied by TCRdb to the 5' RACE reads, yields one record per CDR3 protein. This repertoire shows 300,000 or so distinct CDR3 sequences, almost 4% found once; its top ten account for roughly 26%. Specimen: PBMCs, collected 5 days after the yellow fever booster vaccination. The receptor set was obtained from a man between 18 and 29 years old who received the YFV17D yellow fever vaccine.

This clonotype was seen ten or more times. The chain has TRBV11-1 and TRBJ2-1, with 14 nucleotides matching TRBD2. Trimming cost V 5 bases and J 6 bases; bases outside gene matches: 9. This CDR3 is 17 amino acids long. Per the germline V gene, CDR1 is SGHAT and CDR2 is FQDESV (reference sequence). This CDR3 reads CASSPWGGTSGSNEQFF. CDR3 nucleotide sequence: TGTGCCAGCAGCCCTTGGGGGGGGACTAGCGGGAGCAATGAGCAGTTCTTC.

In this sample, this clonotype turned up many times. The J gene is TRBJ2-1, the V gene TRBV7-2, with 14 nucleotides matching TRBD2. The J segment lost 7 bases and the V segment lost 4 bases, leaving 3 bases of the junction unmatched. From germline, CDR1 is SGHTA and CDR2 FQGNSA. This CDR3 has 15 amino acids. CDR3 DNA: TGTGCCAGCAGCTCTCGGACTAGCGGGGGGAATGAGCAGTTCTTC. Protein product: CASSSRTSGGNEQFF. Drawing the rest from reference TRBV7-2 and TRBJ2-1, the complete variable domain is GAGVSQSPSNKVTEKGKDVELRCDPISGHTALYWYRQSLGQGLEFLIYFQGNSAPDKSGLPSDRFSAERTGGSVSTLTIQRTQQEDSAVYLCASSSRTSGGNEQFFGPGTRLTVL.

This clonotype was found many times. The rearrangement uses TRBV7-2 and TRBJ2-3; D perhaps matches TRBD1 (6 bases). This CDR3 spans 15 amino acids. CDR1 SGHTA and CDR2 FQGNSA come from the germline V gene. V was clipped by 0 bases and J by 2 bases, with 9 bases between them. The CDR3 DNA is TGTGCCAGCAGCTTAGCTGGGGGCGACACAGATACGCAGTATTTT. This translates into CASSLAGGDTDTQYF.

Many counts were recorded for this clonotype. The V call is TRBV20-1, the J call TRBJ2-5; TRBD2 aligns across 10 bases. The CDR3 totals 12 residues. In germline, CDR1 is DFQATT, CDR2 SNEGSKA (reference sequence). The CDR3 loop is CRLAGSGETQYF. The CDR3 bases are TGCAGACTAGCGGGGTCTGGGGAGACCCAGTACTTC.

This clonotype was observed many times. The chain is built from TRBV28 and TRBJ1-1; a possible D gene is TRBD1 (6 bases). Deletions cut 4 bases from V and 6 bases from J, with 9 bases between. Germline lookup yields CDR1 MDHEN and CDR2 SYDVKM. There are 12 residues in the CDR3. The CDR3 sequence: CASSYRDAEAFF. The DNA of the CDR3 is TGTGCCAGCAGTTACAGGGACGCTGAAGCTTTCTTT.

This clonotype has just a few counts. The V gene is TRBV15, the J gene TRBJ2-6; no clear D gene. CDR1 LNHNV and CDR2 YYDKDF come from the germline V gene (reference sequence). The CDR3 loop spans 17 amino acids. V was cut by 1 base and J by 0 bases, with 10 bases left in between. The CDR3: CATSRGVLTSGANVLTF. CDR3 in DNA: TGTGCCACCAGCAGAGGCGTTCTAACCTCTGGGGCCAACGTCCTGACTTTC.

In this sample, this clonotype turned up many times. The rearrangement joins TRBV7-3 to TRBJ2-2, with TRBD2 matching 7 bases. The CDR3 runs to 14 residues. Germline CDR1 reads SGHTA; CDR2 reads FQGTGA. Trimming at V came to 3 bases and at J to 4 bases, leaving 2 bases not matched to a gene. The chain's CDR3 is CASSLSGATGELFF. DNA of the CDR3: TGTGCCAGCAGCTTGAGCGGGGCCACCGGGGAGCTGTTTTTT.

This clonotype was recorded a few times. The chain has TRBV5-4 and TRBJ2-3, with a possible D match to TRBD2 (6 bases). The V end was cut by 4 bases, the J end by 3 bases, with 15 bases between. The CDR3 totals 15 residues. Germline loops: CDR1 SGHNT, CDR2 YYREEE (reference sequence). The CDR3 nucleotides are TGTGCCAGCAGCCTCGGGGGAGTAAGGACAGATACGCAGTATTTT. Encoded protein: CASSLGGVRTDTQYF.

The chain is built from TRBV6-1 and TRBJ2-7; D assignment may be TRBD1 or TRBD2 (5 bases each). In germline, CDR1 is MNHNS, CDR2 SASEGT. With 6 bases removed from V and 2 bases from J, the gap between germline ends came to 11 bases. This CDR3 region has 13 residues. The CDR3 reads CASRKRGPYEQYF. Here the CDR3 DNA reads TGTGCCAGCAGAAAGAGGGGCCCCTACGAGCAGTACTTC.

This clonotype was picked up a small number of times. V gene TRBV4-3 combines with J gene TRBJ2-1, with D unclear. The germline V gene encodes CDR1 LGHNA and CDR2 YSLEER. There are 12 residues in the CDR3. V was clipped by 1 base and J by 8 bases, with 6 bases between them. The CDR3 nucleotides are TGCGCCAGCAGCCAAGGTATCTATGAGCAGTTCTTC. Protein sequence: CASSQGIYEQFF.

CDR3 sequence reads: CASSRVDTQYF. For the CDR3, the DNA is TGTGCCAGCTCACGGGTAGATACGCAGTATTTT. The chain uses TRBV18 and TRBJ2-3; D not resolved. Germline CDR1 reads KGHSH; CDR2 reads LQKENI. The CDR3 has 11 residues. Between the trimmed V and J ends, which lost 4 bases and 5 bases, there was a span of 4 bases. Full variable domain (remainder filled in from reference TRBV18 and TRBJ2-3): NAGVMQNPRHLVRRRGQEARLRCSPMKGHSHVYWYRQLPEEGLKFMVYLQKENIIDESGMPKERFSAEFPKEGPSILRIQQVVRGDSAAYFCASSRVDTQYFGPGTRLTVL.

The V and J genes are TRBV5-4 and TRBJ1-1; TRBD1 matches 12 bases. Germline V gene lookup returns CDR1 SGHNT and CDR2 YYREEE (reference sequence). The CDR3 loop spans 15 amino acids. After removal of 1 base from V and 6 bases from J, the junction contained 4 bases not matched to a gene. Here the CDR3 reads CASSLRDRGQPEAFF. The DNA for the CDR3 is TGTGCCAGCAGCTTGAGGGACAGGGGGCAACCTGAAGCTTTCTTT.

This chain joins TRBV28 and TRBJ1-5; D is possibly TRBD1 (5 bases). From germline, CDR1 is MDHEN and CDR2 SYDVKM. Trimming took off 3 bases at V and 0 bases at J, with 15 bases between the two ends. The CDR3 is 17 amino acids. CDR3 residues: CASSFRRDAYSNQPQHF. DNA of the CDR3: TGTGCCAGCAGTTTTCGGAGGGACGCATATAGCAATCAGCCCCAGCATTTT.

V usage is TRBV12-3 or TRBV12-4 and J usage is TRBJ2-3, with 10 bases fitting TRBD2. Trimming at V came to 3 bases and at J to 6 bases, leaving 15 bases not matched to a gene. This CDR3 is 18 amino acids long. The CDR3 protein is CASSLWFGAGGPTDTQYF. The CDR3 DNA reads TGTGCCAGCAGTTTGTGGTTTGGAGCGGGGGGGCCGACTGATACGCAGTATTTT.